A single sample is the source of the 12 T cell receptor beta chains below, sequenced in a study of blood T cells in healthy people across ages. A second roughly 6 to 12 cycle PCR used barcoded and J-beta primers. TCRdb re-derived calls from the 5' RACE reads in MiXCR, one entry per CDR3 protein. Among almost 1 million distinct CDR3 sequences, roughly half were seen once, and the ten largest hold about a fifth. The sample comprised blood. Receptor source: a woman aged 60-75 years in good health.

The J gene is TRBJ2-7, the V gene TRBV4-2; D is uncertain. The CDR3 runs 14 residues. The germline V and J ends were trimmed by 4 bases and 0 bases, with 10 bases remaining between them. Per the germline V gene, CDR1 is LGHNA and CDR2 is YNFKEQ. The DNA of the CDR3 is TGTGCCAGCAGCCTCGTCAGATACTCCTACGAGCAGTACTTC. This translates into CASSLVRYSYEQYF.

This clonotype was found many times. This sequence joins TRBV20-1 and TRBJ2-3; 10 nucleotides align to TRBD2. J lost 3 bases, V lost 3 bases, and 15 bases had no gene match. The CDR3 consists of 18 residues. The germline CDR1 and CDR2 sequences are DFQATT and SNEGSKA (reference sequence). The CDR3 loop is CSASAPWEREGATDTQYF. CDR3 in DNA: TGCAGTGCTAGCGCTCCTTGGGAGCGGGAGGGTGCGACAGATACGCAGTATTTT.

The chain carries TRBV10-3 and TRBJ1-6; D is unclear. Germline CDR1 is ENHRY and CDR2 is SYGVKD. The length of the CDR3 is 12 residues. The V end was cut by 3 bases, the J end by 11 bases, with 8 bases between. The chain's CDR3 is CAISDSSPPLHF. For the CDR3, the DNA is TGTGCCATCAGTGATTCGAGCCCACCCCTCCACTTT.

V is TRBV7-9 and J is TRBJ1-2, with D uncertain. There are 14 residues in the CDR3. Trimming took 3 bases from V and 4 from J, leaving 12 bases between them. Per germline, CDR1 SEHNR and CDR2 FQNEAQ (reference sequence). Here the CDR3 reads CASSFVTDLYGYTF. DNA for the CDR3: TGTGCCAGCAGCTTTGTCACGGACCTCTATGGCTACACCTTC.

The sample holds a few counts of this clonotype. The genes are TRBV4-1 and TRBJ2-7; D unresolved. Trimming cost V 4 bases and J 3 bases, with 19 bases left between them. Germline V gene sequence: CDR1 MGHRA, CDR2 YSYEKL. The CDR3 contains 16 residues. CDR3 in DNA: TGCGCCAGCAGCCGAGAAGGTCAAACCAATTACTACGAGCAGTACTTC. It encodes CASSREGQTNYYEQYF.

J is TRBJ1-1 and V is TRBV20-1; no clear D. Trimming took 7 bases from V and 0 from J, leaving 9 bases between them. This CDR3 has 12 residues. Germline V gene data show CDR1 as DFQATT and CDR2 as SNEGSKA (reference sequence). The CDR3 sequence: CSVEGMNTEAFF. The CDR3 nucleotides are TGCAGTGTTGAAGGAATGAACACTGAAGCTTTCTTT.

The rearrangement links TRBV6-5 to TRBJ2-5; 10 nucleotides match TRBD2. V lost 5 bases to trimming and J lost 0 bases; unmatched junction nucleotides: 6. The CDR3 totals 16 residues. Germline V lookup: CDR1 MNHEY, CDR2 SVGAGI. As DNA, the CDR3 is TGTGCCAGCAGTAGAACTAGCGGGAACAACCAAGAGACCCAGTACTTC. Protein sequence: CASSRTSGNNQETQYF.

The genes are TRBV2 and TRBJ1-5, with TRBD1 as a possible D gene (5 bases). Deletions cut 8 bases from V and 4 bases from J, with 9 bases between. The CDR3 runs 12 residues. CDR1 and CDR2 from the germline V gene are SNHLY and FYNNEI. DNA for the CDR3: TGTGCCAGCGGGGCAGATAATCAGCCCCAGCATTTT. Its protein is CASGADNQPQHF.

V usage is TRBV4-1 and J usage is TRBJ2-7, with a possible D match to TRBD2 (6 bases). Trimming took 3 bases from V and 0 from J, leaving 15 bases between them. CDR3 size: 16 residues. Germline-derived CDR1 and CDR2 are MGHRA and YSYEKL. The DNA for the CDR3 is TGCGCCAGCAGCCATGGGAGCGGGCTCGCCTCCTACGAGCAGTACTTC. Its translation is CASSHGSGLASYEQYF.

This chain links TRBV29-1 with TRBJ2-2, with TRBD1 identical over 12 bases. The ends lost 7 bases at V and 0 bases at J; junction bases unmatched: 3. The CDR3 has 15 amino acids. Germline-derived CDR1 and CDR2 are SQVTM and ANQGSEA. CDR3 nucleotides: TGCAGCGCCGGGACAGGGGGCTCGAACACCGGGGAGCTGTTTTTT. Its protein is CSAGTGGSNTGELFF.

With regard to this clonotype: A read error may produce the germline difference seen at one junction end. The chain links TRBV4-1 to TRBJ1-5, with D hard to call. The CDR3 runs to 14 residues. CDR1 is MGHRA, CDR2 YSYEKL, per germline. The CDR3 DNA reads TGTGCCAGCAGCCAAGCCCGGGGCAATCAGCCCCAGCATTTT. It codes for CASSQARGNQPQHF.

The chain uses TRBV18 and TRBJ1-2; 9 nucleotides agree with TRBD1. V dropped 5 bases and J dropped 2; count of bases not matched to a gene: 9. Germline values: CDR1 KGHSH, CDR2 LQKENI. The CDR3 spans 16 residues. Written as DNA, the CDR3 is TGTGCCAGCTCATTTAAAGCGGGGACAGGGAACTATGGCTACACCTTC. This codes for CASSFKAGTGNYGYTF.